The rows below give T cell receptor beta chains drawn from one sample of a study of Graves' ophthalmopathy and Graves' hyperthyroidism. TCRdb called the multiplex PCR reads again in MiXCR, with one record for every CDR3 protein. This table holds more than 550,000 distinct CDR3 sequences, about 38% found once. Sequenced: peripheral blood. These receptors were obtained from an adult man with Graves' ophthalmopathy. Both conserved end residues are part of each CDR3. D genes are given only for firm matches. Size is omitted from some rows. Given values are once, few, many or a class for expanded clones.

J | D | V | size | CDR3 | DNA
TRBJ1-6 | TRBD1 | TRBV5-1 | many | CASSLSGGDSPLHF | TGCGCCAGCAGCTTGTCAGGGGGAGATTCACCCCTCCACTTT
TRBJ1-2 | NA | TRBV24-1 | many | CATSDLTGPPTF | TGTGCCACCAGTGATTTGACAGGGCCCCCCACCTTC
TRBJ2-5 | NA | TRBV20-1 | many | CSARGPYQETQYF | TGCAGTGCTAGGGGGCCCTACCAAGAGACCCAGTACTTC
TRBJ2-5 | TRBD2 | TRBV3-1 | few | CASSPGALAGQYF | TGTGCCAGCAGCCCGGGGGCGCTAGCGGGACAGTACTTC
TRBJ2-7 | NA | TRBV15 | many | CATSRGGSSSYEQYF | TGTGCCACCAGCAGAGGAGGGAGTAGCTCCTACGAGCAGTACTTC
TRBJ2-7 | TRBD2 | TRBV20-1 | NA | CSARVLAGGHEQYF | TGCAGTGCTAGAGTACTAGCGGGGGGCCACGAGCAGTACTTC
TRBJ1-1 | NA | TRBV11-3 | NA | CASSDGVMDTEAFF | TGTGCCAGCAGCGACGGAGTTATGGACACTGAAGCTTTCTTT
TRBJ1-1 | NA | TRBV6-5 | few | CASSYDRMNTEAFF | TGTGCCAGCAGTTACGACCGAATGAACACTGAAGCTTTCTTT
TRBJ1-2 | NA | TRBV19 | many | CASTLGTSITNYGYTF | TGTGCCAGTACCCTCGGGACATCGATTACTAACTATGGCTACACCTTC
TRBJ2-5 | TRBD1 | TRBV5-1 | many | CASSLAGQGPSETQYF | TGCGCCAGCAGCTTGGCCGGACAGGGTCCATCGGAGACCCAGTACTTC
TRBJ1-2 | NA | TRBV7-6 | NA | CASSSVGSGNTF | NA
TRBJ2-7 | NA | TRBV6-6 | many | CASGTGDYEQYF | TGTGCCAGCGGGACCGGGGACTACGAGCAGTACTTC
TRBJ1-1 | NA | TRBV10-2 | many | CASQDSVNTEAFF | TGCGCCAGCCAAGACAGCGTGAACACTGAAGCTTTCTTT
TRBJ1-1 | TRBD1 | TRBV19 | NA | CASRTQGQGGRTEAFF | TGTGCCAGTAGGACCCAGGGACAGGGGGGAAGGACTGAAGCTTTCTTT
TRBJ1-3 | NA | TRBV7-9 | many | CASSWGLNGNTIYF | TGTGCCAGCAGCTGGGGACTTAATGGAAACACCATATATTTT
TRBJ1-2 | NA | TRBV29-1 | NA | CSVWNRDGYTF | TGCAGCGTGTGGAACAGGGATGGCTACACCTTC